Presented here are 11 T cell receptor beta chains from one specimen sequenced in a study of blood T cell repertoires in COVID-19. Measured with immunoSEQ multiplex PCR; TCRdb has only the in-frame clones, and not every one. The sample consists of 140,000 to 150,000 clones, around 86% of them appearing once. Sequenced: PBMCs or T cells enriched from blood (not recorded which). These receptors were collected from a man between 60 and 75 years old who had recovered from COVID-19.

The chain employs TRBV11-2 and TRBJ2-1; D may be TRBD2 (6 bases). Per the germline V gene, CDR1 is SGHAT and CDR2 is FQNNGV. V was trimmed by 6 bases and J by 0 bases, leaving 15 bases between them. The CDR3 sequence is 16 residues long. The CDR3 DNA follows: TGTGCCAGCAGATGGGGAGGACGGAGCTCCTACAATGAGCAGTTCTTC. This encodes CASRWGGRSSYNEQFF.

V is TRBV6-2 or TRBV6-3 and J is TRBJ2-7; D is perhaps TRBD1 (5 bases). This CDR3 region has 14 residues. Trimming pared 2 bases from V and 6 bases from J, leaving 14 bases between. Looked up from germline, CDR1 is MNHEY and CDR2 is SVGEGT. The CDR3 loop is CASSYPGPRLEQYF. DNA of the CDR3: TGTGCCAGCAGTTACCCAGGGCCGCGCCTCGAGCAGTACTTC.

This clone occurred once. The chain has TRBV20-1 and TRBJ2-3, with D possibly being TRBD2 (6 bases). The V end lost 1 base, the J end lost 8 bases, and 7 bases lay between the germline ends. This CDR3 spans 11 amino acids. Germline V gene data show CDR1 as DFQATT and CDR2 as SNEGSKA (reference sequence). This CDR3 is CSARAGGTQYF. In DNA, the CDR3 is TGCAGTGCTAGAGCCGGGGGTACGCAGTATTTT.

This clone was observed a few times. V is TRBV7-8 and J is TRBJ2-3; a weak D match, TRBD2 (5 bases). The CDR3 is 14 amino acids. Germline assignment: CDR1 SGHVS and CDR2 FQNEAQ. The V and J ends lost 5 bases and 4 bases respectively, with 13 bases between them. CDR3 coding DNA: TGTGCCAGCAGCCAGGAGGCGGTGGCAGATACGCAGTATTTT. It specifies CASSQEAVADTQYF.

This rearrangement joins TRBV7-8 to TRBJ1-1, with 8 bases aligning to TRBD1. The germline V gene encodes CDR1 SGHVS and CDR2 FQNEAQ. This CDR3 has 17 residues. With 1 base clipped from V and 4 bases from J, the junction kept 11 bases outside the gene matches. The CDR3 sequence: CASSLVQGAPLGTEAFF. CDR3 DNA: TGTGCCAGCAGCTTAGTTCAGGGGGCCCCCCTTGGCACTGAAGCTTTCTTT.

The V and J genes are TRBV6-5 and TRBJ2-2, with 11 bases that match TRBD2. The CDR3 consists of 15 residues. Germline V gene data show CDR1 as MNHEY and CDR2 as SVGAGI. V shed 3 bases and J 8 bases; nucleotides not matched to a gene: 5. CDR3 bases: TGTGCCAGCAGTTATAGCGGGAGGGCCACAGGGGAGCTGTTTTTT. Translating it yields CASSYSGRATGELFF.

This clone has a handful of counts. The V and J genes are TRBV6-5 and TRBJ1-5; TRBD1 agrees at 11 bases. This CDR3 contains 14 residues. In germline, CDR1 is MNHEY, CDR2 SVGAGI. V was pared by 4 bases and J by 7 bases, with 3 bases of the junction left unmatched. DNA for the CDR3: TGTGCCAGCAGTTGGACAGGGGGCTTGCAGCCCCAGCATTTT. Its translation: CASSWTGGLQPQHF.

This clone was observed a handful of times. The V and J genes are TRBV3-1 (or the pseudogene TRBV3-2) and TRBJ2-1, with 8 bases matching TRBD2. The CDR3 spans 14 residues. Germline assignment: CDR1 LGHDT and CDR2 YNNKEL (reference sequence). The V gene end was trimmed by 3 bases and the J gene end by 10 bases; junction bases not matched to a gene: 8. The CDR3 region is CASSQSTSVGEQFF. CDR3 nucleotide sequence: TGTGCCAGCAGCCAGTCGACTAGCGTAGGAGAGCAGTTCTTC.

The chain employs TRBV7-3 and TRBJ2-3, with 7 bases fitting TRBD2. Losses at the gene ends were 2 bases for V and 5 bases for J; bases not matched to a gene: 10. The CDR3 has 16 amino acids. Per germline, CDR1 SGHTA and CDR2 FQGTGA. This chain's CDR3 is CASSLGRGRAGDTQYF. Here the CDR3 DNA reads TGTGCCAGCAGCTTAGGGAGGGGTAGAGCAGGAGATACGCAGTATTTT.

The V gene is TRBV10-3, the J gene TRBJ2-1; 12 bases align to TRBD2. The V segment lost 8 bases and the J segment 10 bases; nucleotides outside the gene matches: 9. There are 14 residues in the CDR3. Germline CDR1 ENHRY, CDR2 SYGVKD. CDR3 sequence reads: CAIGLAGGPAEQFF. In DNA, the CDR3 is TGTGCCATCGGGCTAGCGGGGGGGCCCGCGGAGCAGTTCTTC.

The rearrangement links TRBV29-1 to TRBJ2-7; TRBD2 matches at 11 bases. This CDR3 is built from 13 residues. J lost 12 bases, V lost 5 bases, and 12 bases had no gene match. Germline V lookup: CDR1 SQVTM, CDR2 ANQGSEA. The CDR3 nucleotides are TGCAGCGTTCCGGGACTAGCGGACCGCGTGGGGTACTTC. This gives the protein CSVPGLADRVGYF.